This TCR beta chain comes out of a study of T cell responses to AZD1222 COVID-19 vaccine. The table came from immunoSEQ multiplex PCR; TCRdb's copy has only in-frame clones and leaves some out. This sample has about 59,000 clones, with 89% found just once. CDR1 is MDHEN and CDR2 is SYDVKM in the germline V gene. The CDR3 totals 13 residues. V lost 5 bases, J lost 6 bases, and 10 bases lay in between. On this clone: What it recognizes is unknown.

Second doses that came at about 4 or about 12 weeks were put together. General study results and limits: Repertoire collection took place solely once the T cell response had peaked.

The sample was peripheral blood, taken 28 days after the second AZD1222 dose. The sequence came from an adult who received the AZD1222 COVID-19 vaccine. The V call is TRBV28, the J call TRBJ2-2; no firm D call. The CDR3 here is CASSPPQPGELFF. The CDR3 DNA reads as TGTGCCAGCAGTCCCCCCCAGCCCGGGGAGCTGTTTTTT.